The entry below gives a single T cell receptor beta chain sequence along with its context. In its sample, this clonotype was seen a few times. Its cognate antigen has yet to be identified. No qualities accompany the bases; no much larger clone lies one base away. Receptors were amplified or captured by PCR. The run used an Illumina HiSeq 2500. Molecular barcoding was employed in the preparation of TCR libraries, with unique molecular identifiers being used to normalize TCRbeta repertoire quantification. TCRdb reanalyzed the raw reads on its own, using fastp at Q25 for trimming and MiXCR for clone calling, and kept in-frame beta chains. Rows with a matching CDR3 protein are joined into one entry that keeps the most common DNA and genes. For this sample the table gives some 500,000 distinct CDR3 sequences, of which 15% to 20% were detected only once. The ten most abundant clones make up 2.5% to 4% of the sample.

The sample comes from a study of T-cell reconstitution after alpha-beta-depleted transplantation in children (dated by TCRdb to between 2015 and 2016). At the level of the whole study: T-cell immune reconstitution after TCRalphabeta/CD19-depleted allogeneic hematopoietic cell transplantation in children was quantitatively tracked in the study by means of TCR repertoire profiling.

This specimen was PBMCs from the stem cell graft donor, taken from the stem cell graft. This TCR came from a human donor who donated a stem cell graft to a child with acute lymphoblastic leukemia.

The CDR3 protein: CASTNGAGGPDTQYF. The DNA reads as follows: TGTGCCAGCACCAACGGAGCGGGAGGGCCAGATACGCAGTATTTT. The rearrangement joined TRBV6-1 to TRBJ2-3; TRBD2 lines up with 10 middle nucleotides. Reading the germline V gene gives CDR1 MNHNS and CDR2 SASEGT. Measured from the cysteine to the phenylalanine, the CDR3 is 15 residues long. The sequence is cut down to CDR3 DNA, 45 bases in frame from base 1. The germline V and J ends show losses of 7 bases and 4 bases respectively, and no gene match explains 8 bases of the junction.